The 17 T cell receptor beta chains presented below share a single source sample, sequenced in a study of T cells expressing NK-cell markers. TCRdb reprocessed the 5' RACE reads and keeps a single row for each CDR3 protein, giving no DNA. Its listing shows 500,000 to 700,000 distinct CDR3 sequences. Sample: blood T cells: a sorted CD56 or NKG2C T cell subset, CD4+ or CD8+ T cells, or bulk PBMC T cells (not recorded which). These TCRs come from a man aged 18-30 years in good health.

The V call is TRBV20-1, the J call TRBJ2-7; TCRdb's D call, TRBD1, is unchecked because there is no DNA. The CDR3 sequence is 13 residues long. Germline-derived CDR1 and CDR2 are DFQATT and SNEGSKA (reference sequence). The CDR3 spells CSVGDLKFGEQYF.

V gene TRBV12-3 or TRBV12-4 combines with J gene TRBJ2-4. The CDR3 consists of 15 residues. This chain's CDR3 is CASSLALGFKNIQYF.

The CDR3: CASSWTAGLAGNNEQFF. V is TRBV5-1 and J is TRBJ2-1; TCRdb picks TRBD2, but there is no DNA to check that call. The CDR3 runs to 17 residues. Germline V lookup: CDR1 SGHRS, CDR2 YFSETQ.

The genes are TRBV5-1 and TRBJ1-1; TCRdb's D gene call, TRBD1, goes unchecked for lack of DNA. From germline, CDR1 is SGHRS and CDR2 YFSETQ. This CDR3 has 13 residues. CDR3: CASSSHPGTEAFF.

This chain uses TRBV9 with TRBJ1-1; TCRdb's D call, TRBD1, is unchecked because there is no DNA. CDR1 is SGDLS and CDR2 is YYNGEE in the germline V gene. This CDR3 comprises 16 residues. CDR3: CASSVANQGMNTEAFF.

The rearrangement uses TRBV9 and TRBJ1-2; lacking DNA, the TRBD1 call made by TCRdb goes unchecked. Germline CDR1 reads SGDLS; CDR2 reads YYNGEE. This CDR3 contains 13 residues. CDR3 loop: CASSVDLRGGYTF. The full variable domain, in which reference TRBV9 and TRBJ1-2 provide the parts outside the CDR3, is DSGVTQTPKHLITATGQRVTLRCSPRSGDLSVYWYQQSLDQGLQFLIQYYNGEERAKGNILERFSAQQFPDLHSELNLSSLELGDSALYFCASSVDLRGGYTFGSGTRLTVV.

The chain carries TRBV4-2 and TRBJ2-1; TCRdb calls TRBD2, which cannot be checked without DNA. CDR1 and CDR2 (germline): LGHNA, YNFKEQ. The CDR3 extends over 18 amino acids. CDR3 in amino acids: CASSPETGLAGAYNEQFF.

CDR3 amino acids: CASSASGQGAYNEQFF. This rearrangement joins TRBV9 to TRBJ2-1; checking the TCRdb D call of TRBD1 is not possible without DNA. Germline assignment: CDR1 SGDLS and CDR2 YYNGEE. The CDR3 runs to 16 residues.

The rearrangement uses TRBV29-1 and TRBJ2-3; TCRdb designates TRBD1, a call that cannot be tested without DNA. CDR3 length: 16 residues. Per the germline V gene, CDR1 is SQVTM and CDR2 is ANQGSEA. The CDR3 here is CSVEFDDRADTDTQYF.

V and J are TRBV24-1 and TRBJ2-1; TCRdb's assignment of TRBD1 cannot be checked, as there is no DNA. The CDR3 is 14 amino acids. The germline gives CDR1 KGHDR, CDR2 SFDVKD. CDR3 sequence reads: CATSDLQGIGEQFF.

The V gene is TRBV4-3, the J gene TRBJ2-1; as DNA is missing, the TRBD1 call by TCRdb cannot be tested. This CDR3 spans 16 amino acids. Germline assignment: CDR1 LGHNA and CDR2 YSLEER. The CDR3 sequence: CASSQARTGGGNEQFF.

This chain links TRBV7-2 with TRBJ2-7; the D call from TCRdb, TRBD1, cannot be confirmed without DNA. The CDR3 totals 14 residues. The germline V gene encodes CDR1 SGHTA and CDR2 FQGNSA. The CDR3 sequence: CASSPRTGLYEQYF.

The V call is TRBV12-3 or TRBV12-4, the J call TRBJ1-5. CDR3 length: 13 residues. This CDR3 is CASTIRGYQPQHF.

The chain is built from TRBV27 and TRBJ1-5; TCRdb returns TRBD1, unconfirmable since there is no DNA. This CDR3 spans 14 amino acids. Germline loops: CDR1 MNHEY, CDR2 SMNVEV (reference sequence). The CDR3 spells CAFDTGGHNQPQHF.

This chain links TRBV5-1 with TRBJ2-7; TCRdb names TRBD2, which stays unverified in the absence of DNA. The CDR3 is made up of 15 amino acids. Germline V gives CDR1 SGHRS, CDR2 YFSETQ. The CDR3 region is CASSSTRPEGGEQYF. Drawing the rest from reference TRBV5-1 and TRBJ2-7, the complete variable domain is KAGVTQTPRYLIKTRGQQVTLSCSPISGHRSVSWYQQTPGQGLQFLFEYFSETQRNKGNFPGRFSGRQFSNSRSEMNVSTLELGDSALYLCASSSTRPEGGEQYFGPGTRLTVT.

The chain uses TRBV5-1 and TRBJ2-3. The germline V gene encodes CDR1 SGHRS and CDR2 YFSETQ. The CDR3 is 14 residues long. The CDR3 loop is CASSWTTNTDTQYF.

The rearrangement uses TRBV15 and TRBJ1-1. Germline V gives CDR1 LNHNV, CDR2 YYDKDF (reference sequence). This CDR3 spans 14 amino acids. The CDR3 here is CATSRENLNTEAFF.